The rows below give T cell receptor beta chains drawn from one sample of a study of patients and donors after allogeneic stem cell transplantation. From the RT-PCR reads, TCRdb called clonotypes with MiXCR, one entry per CDR3 protein. The sample consists of some 880,000 distinct CDR3 sequences, 18% of them appearing once. The sample was blood, either unsorted or a sorted T cell fraction (not recorded which). The receptors here all came from a human donor who was either an allogeneic HSCT recipient or a stem cell or donor lymphocyte infusion donor (not recorded which). It is not recorded whose cells these are; they may come from a transplant donor. The CDR3 runs from the conserved cysteine through the conserved F or W. The size field is filled for only some rows; it gives once, few, many or a size class.

V gene: TRBV7-2
clone size: few
J gene: TRBJ2-1
CDR3 protein: CASSRRGGRATYNEQFF

V gene: TRBV4-1
clone size: NA
J gene: TRBJ2-1
CDR3 protein: CASSQELGRAYNEQFF

V gene: TRBV4-3
clone size: few
J gene: TRBJ1-1
CDR3 protein: CASSQDRFGMNTEAFF

V gene: TRBV6-5
clone size: many
J gene: TRBJ1-2
CDR3 protein: CASSYSGLRNGYTF

V gene: TRBV12-3/TRBV12-4
clone size: many
J gene: TRBJ2-5
CDR3 protein: CASSPGGEETQYF

V gene: TRBV29-1
clone size: many
J gene: TRBJ2-3
CDR3 protein: CSVETRDRGPDTQYF

V gene: TRBV7-6
clone size: NA
J gene: TRBJ2-1
CDR3 protein: CASSLKGLAGGYSYNEQFF

V gene: TRBV4-1
clone size: NA
J gene: TRBJ2-5
CDR3 protein: CASSEPAGETQYF

V gene: TRBV20-1
clone size: NA
J gene: TRBJ2-1
CDR3 protein: CSARLATNEQFF

V gene: TRBV20-1
clone size: NA
J gene: TRBJ1-5
CDR3 protein: CSALEARGYQPQHF

V gene: TRBV4-3
clone size: few
J gene: TRBJ2-1
CDR3 protein: CASSPTSGGADEQFF

V gene: TRBV12-3/TRBV12-4
clone size: few
J gene: TRBJ2-7
CDR3 protein: CASSFRGQGVYEQYF

V gene: TRBV12-3/TRBV12-4
clone size: few
J gene: TRBJ2-7
CDR3 protein: CASSFLSDEQYF

V gene: TRBV15
clone size: few
J gene: TRBJ2-7
CDR3 protein: CATSRDRQSYEQYF

V gene: TRBV10-3
clone size: many
J gene: TRBJ2-2
CDR3 protein: CAISVSKSNTGELFF

V gene: TRBV30
clone size: NA
J gene: TRBJ2-1
CDR3 protein: CACPSDGGRTAYEQFF

V gene: TRBV6-1
clone size: few
J gene: TRBJ1-2
CDR3 protein: CASSEIGQVGYTF

V gene: TRBV6-1
clone size: few
J gene: TRBJ1-5
CDR3 protein: CASSALRDQPQHF

V gene: TRBV20-1
clone size: NA
J gene: TRBJ2-7
CDR3 protein: CSARGGQRKTYEQYF

V gene: TRBV5-1
clone size: many
J gene: TRBJ1-6
CDR3 protein: CASSLYRDGGSSPLHF

V gene: TRBV21-1
clone size: NA
J gene: TRBJ2-7
CDR3 protein: CASSSKGGYEQYF

V gene: TRBV10-3
clone size: NA
J gene: TRBJ1-1
CDR3 protein: CAIRLSTGDTEAFF

V gene: TRBV24-1
clone size: NA
J gene: TRBJ2-3
CDR3 protein: CATSQPDRAADTQYF

V gene: TRBV10-3
clone size: few
J gene: TRBJ2-3
CDR3 protein: CAISKGGTDTQYF

V gene: TRBV20-1
clone size: NA
J gene: TRBJ2-3
CDR3 protein: CSARENPGDTDTQYF

V gene: TRBV12-3/TRBV12-4
clone size: NA
J gene: TRBJ1-1
CDR3 protein: CASSLSVANTEAFF

V gene: TRBV27
clone size: NA
J gene: TRBJ1-5
CDR3 protein: CASSLVSSAQPQHF

V gene: TRBV4-2
clone size: NA
J gene: TRBJ2-3
CDR3 protein: CASSISRGGETTDTQYF

V gene: TRBV25-1
clone size: many
J gene: TRBJ2-1
CDR3 protein: CASSRRGGPYNEQFF

V gene: TRBV20-1
clone size: few
J gene: TRBJ1-1
CDR3 protein: CSARGWVFGTEAFF

V gene: TRBV3-1
clone size: few
J gene: TRBJ2-7
CDR3 protein: CASSQEEYEQYF

V gene: TRBV20-1
clone size: few
J gene: TRBJ2-7
CDR3 protein: CSVPSGGYEQYF

V gene: TRBV6-1
clone size: few
J gene: TRBJ1-5
CDR3 protein: CASRDQGARSNQPQHF

V gene: TRBV7-3
clone size: few
J gene: TRBJ2-3
CDR3 protein: CASSLSVVGTDTQYF

V gene: TRBV12-3/TRBV12-4
clone size: NA
J gene: TRBJ1-1
CDR3 protein: CASSGDTEAFF

V gene: TRBV2
clone size: NA
J gene: TRBJ1-4
CDR3 protein: CARRRVANEKLFF

V gene: TRBV20-1
clone size: NA
J gene: TRBJ1-3
CDR3 protein: CSARDGGSDSGNTIYF

V gene: TRBV5-1
clone size: few
J gene: TRBJ2-1
CDR3 protein: CASSFTSGIPNEQFF

V gene: TRBV9
clone size: NA
J gene: TRBJ2-5
CDR3 protein: CASSGRTGGMETQYF

V gene: TRBV24-1
clone size: few
J gene: TRBJ2-1
CDR3 protein: CATSDPRDYSSYNEQFF

V gene: TRBV12-3/TRBV12-4
clone size: few
J gene: TRBJ1-1
CDR3 protein: CASSLSRGVEAFF

V gene: TRBV5-1
clone size: NA
J gene: TRBJ2-2
CDR3 protein: CASSLFGGSIIGELFF

V gene: TRBV11-2
clone size: NA
J gene: TRBJ2-5
CDR3 protein: CASSLPSAVTQYF

V gene: TRBV14
clone size: few
J gene: TRBJ2-1
CDR3 protein: CASSLLSGSSYNEQFF

V gene: TRBV24-1
clone size: NA
J gene: TRBJ2-6
CDR3 protein: CATSDPGGLAGVGGANVLTF

V gene: TRBV15
clone size: few
J gene: TRBJ2-4
CDR3 protein: CATSPITYRNIQYF

V gene: TRBV3-1
clone size: NA
J gene: TRBJ2-1
CDR3 protein: CASSHGLAPFF

V gene: TRBV2
clone size: NA
J gene: TRBJ2-7
CDR3 protein: CAQRRDTGPYEQYF

V gene: TRBV7-9
clone size: NA
J gene: TRBJ1-3
CDR3 protein: CASSHTGGEVSGNTIYF

V gene: TRBV6-2/TRBV6-3
clone size: few
J gene: TRBJ1-5
CDR3 protein: CASSYAYRVYQPQHF